Listed here is a single TCR beta chain. Its antigen remains unknown. Repertoires were generated with immunoSEQ multiplex PCR, while TCRdb's copy carries only in-frame clones and drops some. The sample carries some 71,000 clones, 90% to 95% recorded once. Exclusion applied to patients with autoimmune disease history or systemic immunosuppression. These data originate in a study of OX40 agonist ivuxolimab in advanced cancers. Whole-study findings and limits: Some nonresponders likewise displayed low normalized T-cell clonal expansion. Dosing at 0.1 to 3.0 mg/kg was accompanied by clonal expansion of CD4+ and CD8+ blood T cells by week 6. Researchers report that CD8+ T cells had, on average, more expanded clones than CD4+.

The CDR3 extends over 14 amino acids. V was clipped by 1 base and J by 6 bases, with 13 bases between them. From germline, CDR1 is LNHNV and CDR2 YYDKDF (reference sequence). This chain joins TRBV15 and TRBJ2-7; D uncertain. This clonotype was obtained from an adult with an advanced solid tumor such as melanoma, head and neck, liver or kidney cancer. Sequences were derived from CD4+ or CD8+ T cells sorted from blood, sampled in a trial of the OX40 agonist ivuxolimab. The CDR3: CATSRGVGSGEQYF. The CDR3 DNA follows: TGTGCCACCAGCAGAGGAGTGGGGTCTGGCGAGCAGTACTTC. Full variable domain (missing parts from reference TRBV15 and TRBJ2-7): DAMVIQNPRYQVTQFGKPVTLSCSQTLNHNVMYWYQQKSSQAPKLLFHYYDKDFNNEADTPDNFQSRRPNTSFCFLDIRSPGLGDTAMYLCATSRGVGSGEQYFGPGTRLTVT.